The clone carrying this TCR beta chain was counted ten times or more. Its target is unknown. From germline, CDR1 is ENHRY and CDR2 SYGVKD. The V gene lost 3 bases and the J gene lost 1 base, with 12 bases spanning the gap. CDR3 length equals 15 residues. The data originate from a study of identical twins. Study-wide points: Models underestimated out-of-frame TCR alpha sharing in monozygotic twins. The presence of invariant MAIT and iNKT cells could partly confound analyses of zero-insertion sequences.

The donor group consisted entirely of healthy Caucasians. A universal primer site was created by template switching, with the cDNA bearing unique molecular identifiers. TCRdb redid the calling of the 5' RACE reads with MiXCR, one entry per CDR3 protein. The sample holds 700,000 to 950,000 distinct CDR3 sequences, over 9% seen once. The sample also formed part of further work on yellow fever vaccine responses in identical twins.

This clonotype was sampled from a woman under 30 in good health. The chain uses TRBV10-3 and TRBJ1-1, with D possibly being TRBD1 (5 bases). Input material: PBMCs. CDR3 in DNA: TGTGCCATCAGTGATCGGGGGACCGGGAACACTGAAGCTTTCTTT. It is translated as CAISDRGTGNTEAFF.